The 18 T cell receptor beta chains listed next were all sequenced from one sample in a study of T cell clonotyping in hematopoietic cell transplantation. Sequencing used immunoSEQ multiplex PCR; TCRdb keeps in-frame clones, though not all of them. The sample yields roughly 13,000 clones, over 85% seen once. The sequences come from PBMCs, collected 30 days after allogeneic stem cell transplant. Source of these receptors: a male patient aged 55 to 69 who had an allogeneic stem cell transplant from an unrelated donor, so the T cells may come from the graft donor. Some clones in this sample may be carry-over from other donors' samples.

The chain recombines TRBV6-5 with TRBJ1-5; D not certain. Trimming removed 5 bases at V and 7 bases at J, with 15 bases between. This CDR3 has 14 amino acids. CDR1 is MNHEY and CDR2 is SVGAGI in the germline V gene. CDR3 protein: CASSPDIGRQPQHF. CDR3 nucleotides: TGTGCCAGCAGTCCAGACATCGGTCGCCAGCCCCAGCATTTT.

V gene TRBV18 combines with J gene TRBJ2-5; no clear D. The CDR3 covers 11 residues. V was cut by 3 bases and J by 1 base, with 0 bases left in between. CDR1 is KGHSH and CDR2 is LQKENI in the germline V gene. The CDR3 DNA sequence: TGTGCCAGCTCACCCCAAGAGACCCAGTACTTC. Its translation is CASSPQETQYF.

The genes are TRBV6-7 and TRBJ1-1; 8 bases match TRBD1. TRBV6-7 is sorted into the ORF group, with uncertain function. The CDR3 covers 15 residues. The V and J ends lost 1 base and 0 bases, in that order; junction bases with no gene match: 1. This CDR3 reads CASSYWDRLNTEAFF. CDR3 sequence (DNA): TGTGCCAGCAGTTACTGGGACAGGTTGAACACTGAAGCTTTCTTT.

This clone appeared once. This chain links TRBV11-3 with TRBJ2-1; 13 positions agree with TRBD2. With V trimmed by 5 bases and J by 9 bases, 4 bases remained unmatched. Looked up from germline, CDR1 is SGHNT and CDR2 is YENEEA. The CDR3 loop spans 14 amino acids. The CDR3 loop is CASSPRTSGGEQFF. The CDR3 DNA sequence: TGTGCCAGCAGCCCCCGGACTAGCGGGGGTGAGCAGTTCTTC. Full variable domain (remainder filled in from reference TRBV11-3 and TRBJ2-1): EAGVVQSPRYKIIEKKQPVAFWCNPISGHNTLYWYLQNLGQGPELLIRYENEEAVDDSQLPKDRFSAERLKGVDSTLKIQPAELGDSAVYLCASSPRTSGGEQFFGPGTRLTVL.

The CDR3 here is CASSPAGGRNIQYF. In DNA, the CDR3 is TGTGCCAGCAGCCCAGCGGGGGGAAGAAACATTCAGTACTTC. The genes are TRBV14 and TRBJ2-4, with 9 bases matching TRBD2. Germline V gives CDR1 SGHDN, CDR2 FVKESK. The CDR3 totals 14 residues. V lost 4 bases and J lost 6; bases outside the gene matches: 4.

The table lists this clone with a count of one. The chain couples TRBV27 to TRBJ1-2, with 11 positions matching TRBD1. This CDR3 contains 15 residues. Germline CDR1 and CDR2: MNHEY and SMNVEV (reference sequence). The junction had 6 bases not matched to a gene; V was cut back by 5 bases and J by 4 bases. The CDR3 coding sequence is TGTGCCAGCAGTCCAGGGACAGGGGGGGGCTATGGCTACACCTTC. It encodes CASSPGTGGGYGYTF.

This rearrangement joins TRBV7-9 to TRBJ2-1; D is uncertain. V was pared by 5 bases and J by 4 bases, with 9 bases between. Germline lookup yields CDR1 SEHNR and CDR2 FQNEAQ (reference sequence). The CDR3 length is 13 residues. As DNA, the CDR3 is TGTGCCAGCAGCCTCAACGTTTACAATGAGCAGTTCTTC. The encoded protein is CASSLNVYNEQFF.

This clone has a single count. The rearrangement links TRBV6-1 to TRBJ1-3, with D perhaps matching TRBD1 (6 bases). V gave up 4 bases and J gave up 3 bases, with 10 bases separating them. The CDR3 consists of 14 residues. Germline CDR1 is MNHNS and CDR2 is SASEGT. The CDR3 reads CASSVTGRGNTIYF. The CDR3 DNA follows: TGTGCCAGCAGTGTTACAGGGCGTGGAAACACCATATATTTT.

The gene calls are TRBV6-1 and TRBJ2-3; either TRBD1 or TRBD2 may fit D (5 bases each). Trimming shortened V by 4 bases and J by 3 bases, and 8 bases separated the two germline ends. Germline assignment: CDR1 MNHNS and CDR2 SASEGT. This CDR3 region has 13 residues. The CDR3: CASSVGVTDTQYF. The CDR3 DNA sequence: TGTGCCAGCAGTGTGGGGGTGACAGATACGCAGTATTTT.

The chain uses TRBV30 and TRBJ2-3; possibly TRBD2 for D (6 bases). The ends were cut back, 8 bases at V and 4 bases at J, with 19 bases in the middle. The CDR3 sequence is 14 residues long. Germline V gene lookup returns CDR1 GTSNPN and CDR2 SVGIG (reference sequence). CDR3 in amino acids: CALVTGSGPDTQYF. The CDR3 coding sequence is TGTGCCCTGGTGACGGGTAGCGGCCCAGATACGCAGTATTTT.

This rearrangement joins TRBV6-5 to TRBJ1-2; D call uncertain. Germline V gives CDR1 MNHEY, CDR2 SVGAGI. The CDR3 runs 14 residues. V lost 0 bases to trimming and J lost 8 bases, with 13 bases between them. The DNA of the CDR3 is TGTGCCAGCAGTTACTCGAGACATTTGTACGGCTACACCTTC. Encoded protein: CASSYSRHLYGYTF.

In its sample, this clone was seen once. The CDR3, as DNA: TGTGCCAGCAAGGGAGCCGCAGGCACTGAAGCTTTCTTT. This sequence encodes CASKGAAGTEAFF. The rearrangement links TRBV19 to TRBJ1-1; D call uncertain. This CDR3 is built from 13 residues. In germline, CDR1 is LNHDA, CDR2 SQIVND (reference sequence). The V and J ends lost 9 bases and 4 bases respectively, with 15 bases between them.

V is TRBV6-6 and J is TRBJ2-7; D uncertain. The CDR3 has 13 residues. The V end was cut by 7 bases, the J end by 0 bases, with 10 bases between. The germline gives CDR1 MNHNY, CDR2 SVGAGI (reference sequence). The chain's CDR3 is CASTPTGSYEQYF. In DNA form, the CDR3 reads TGTGCCAGCACCCCGACTGGCTCCTACGAGCAGTACTTC.

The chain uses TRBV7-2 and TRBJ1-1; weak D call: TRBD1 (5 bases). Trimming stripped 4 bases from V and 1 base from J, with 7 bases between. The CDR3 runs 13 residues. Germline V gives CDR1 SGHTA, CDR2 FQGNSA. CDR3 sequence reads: CASSSQGNTEAFF. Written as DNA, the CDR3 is TGTGCCAGCAGCTCCCAGGGGAACACTGAAGCTTTCTTT. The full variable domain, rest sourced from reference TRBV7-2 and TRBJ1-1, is GAGVSQSPSNKVTEKGKDVELRCDPISGHTALYWYRQSLGQGLEFLIYFQGNSAPDKSGLPSDRFSAERTGGSVSTLTIQRTQQEDSAVYLCASSSQGNTEAFFGQGTRLTVV.

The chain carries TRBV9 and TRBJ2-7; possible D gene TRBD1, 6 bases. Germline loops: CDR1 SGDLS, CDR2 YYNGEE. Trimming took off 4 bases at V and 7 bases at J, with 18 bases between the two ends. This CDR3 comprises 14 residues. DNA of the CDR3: TGTGCCAGCAGCCCAACAGGGATATCGGGTGAGCAGTACTTC. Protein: CASSPTGISGEQYF.

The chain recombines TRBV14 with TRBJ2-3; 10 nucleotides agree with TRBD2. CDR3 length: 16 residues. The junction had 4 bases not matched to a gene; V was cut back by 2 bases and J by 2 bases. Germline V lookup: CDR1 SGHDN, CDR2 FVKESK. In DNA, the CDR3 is TGTGCCAGCAGCCAACTAGCGGGGGCGTCCACAGATACGCAGTATTTT. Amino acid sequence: CASSQLAGASTDTQYF. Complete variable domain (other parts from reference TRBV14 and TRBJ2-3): EAGVTQFPSHSVIEKGQTVTLRCDPISGHDNLYWYRRVMGKEIKFLLHFVKESKQDESGMPNNRFLAERTGGTYSTLKVQPAELEDSGVYFCASSQLAGASTDTQYFGPGTRLTVL.

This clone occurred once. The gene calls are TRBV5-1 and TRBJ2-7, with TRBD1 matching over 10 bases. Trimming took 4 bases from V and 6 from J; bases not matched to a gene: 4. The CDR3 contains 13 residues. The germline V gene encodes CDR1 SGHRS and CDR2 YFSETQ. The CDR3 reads CASSGDRGGEQYF. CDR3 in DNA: TGCGCCAGCAGCGGGGACAGGGGAGGCGAGCAGTACTTC.

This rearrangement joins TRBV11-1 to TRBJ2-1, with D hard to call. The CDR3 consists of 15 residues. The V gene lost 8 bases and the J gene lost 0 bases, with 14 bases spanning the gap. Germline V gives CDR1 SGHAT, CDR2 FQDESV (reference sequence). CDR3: CASVPGQSSYNEQFF. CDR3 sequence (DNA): TGTGCCAGCGTACCCGGCCAGAGCTCCTACAATGAGCAGTTCTTC.